The 11 T cell receptor beta chains presented below share a single source sample, sequenced in a study of blood T cell repertoires in COVID-19. Clones were sequenced by immunoSEQ multiplex PCR, and TCRdb holds only the in-frame ones, with some missing. Here the sample spans 90,000 or so clones, 81% being singletons. Source material: peripheral blood. The source is a man aged 80 or over with active or convalescent COVID-19.

The chain employs TRBV2 and TRBJ2-1; D might be TRBD1 (6 bases). This CDR3 comprises 14 residues. Germline assignment: CDR1 SNHLY and CDR2 FYNNEI. Trimming removed 5 bases at V and 4 bases at J, with 12 bases between. The CDR3 loop reads CASSSGQSYNEQFF. In nucleotides, the CDR3 is TGTGCCAGCAGTTCCGGACAGAGTTACAATGAGCAGTTCTTC.

The chain combines TRBV7-2 with TRBJ1-2, with D possibly TRBD1 on 6 matching bases. Germline V lookup: CDR1 SGHTA, CDR2 FQGNSA. The CDR3 has 14 amino acids. With 3 bases removed from V and 8 bases from J, the gap between germline ends came to 16 bases. CDR3 sequence reads: CASSLARQAGGYTF. The CDR3 DNA sequence: TGTGCCAGCAGCTTGGCCCGACAGGCTGGCGGCTACACCTTC.

This chain joins TRBV19 and TRBJ2-3, with 9 bases fitting TRBD1. V was clipped by 6 bases and J by 5 bases; unmatched bases: 9. The CDR3 has 15 residues. The germline CDR1 and CDR2 sequences are LNHDA and SQIVND (reference sequence). The DNA for the CDR3 is TGTGCCAGTAGCGGACAGGGGAGTAGTAAAGATACGCAGTATTTT. Its protein is CASSGQGSSKDTQYF.

V is TRBV3-1 (or the pseudogene TRBV3-2) and J is TRBJ1-4, with D possibly matching TRBD1 (5 bases). Germline CDR1 and CDR2: LGHDT and YNNKEL (reference sequence). V was shortened by 1 base and J by 13 bases, with 16 bases between the two germline ends. CDR3 size: 14 residues. The CDR3: CASSQGRGKSLLFF. In DNA, the CDR3 is TGTGCCAGCAGCCAAGGCCGGGGGAAATCACTACTGTTTTTT.

The chain joins TRBV5-1 to TRBJ2-5, with 9 bases fitting TRBD2. Germline V gene lookup returns CDR1 SGHRS and CDR2 YFSETQ. After removal of 0 bases from V and 5 bases from J, the junction contained 5 bases not matched to a gene. The CDR3 contains 15 residues. The CDR3 sequence is CASSLVAGGPETQYF. DNA for the CDR3: TGCGCCAGCAGCTTGGTCGCGGGGGGGCCCGAGACCCAGTACTTC.

This rearrangement joins TRBV5-6 to TRBJ2-5; D unclear. This CDR3 spans 14 amino acids. V lost 4 bases to trimming and J lost 5 bases, with 15 bases between them. Germline-derived CDR1 and CDR2 are SGHDT and YYEEEE. The CDR3, as DNA: TGTGCCAGCAGCACGCAGGCAGTTCTGGAGACCCAGTACTTC. Amino acid sequence: CASSTQAVLETQYF.

The V and J genes are TRBV27 and TRBJ2-2; D not resolved. Germline V gene lookup returns CDR1 MNHEY and CDR2 SMNVEV (reference sequence). V lost 5 bases to trimming and J lost 4 bases, with 11 bases between them. The CDR3 covers 14 residues. The CDR3 protein is CASSPGGATGELFF. CDR3 nucleotides: TGTGCCAGCAGTCCCGGCGGAGCCACCGGGGAGCTGTTTTTT.

The rearrangement links TRBV6-5 to TRBJ1-6; TRBD1 matches 7 bases. Trimming took 8 bases from V and 9 from J; bases not matched to a gene: 13. Germline CDR1 is MNHEY and CDR2 is SVGAGI. This CDR3 spans 15 amino acids. CDR3 bases: TGTGCCAGCGGCCTGGGACAGACTTTGGGTTCACCCCTCCACTTT. Translated: CASGLGQTLGSPLHF.

Turning to this clone: The junction does not match germline at one end; this may be a read error. The V and J genes are TRBV28 and TRBJ2-7; 7 bases map to TRBD2. The CDR3 consists of 12 residues. In germline, CDR1 is MDHEN, CDR2 SYDVKM. CDR3 protein: CASSIWEGEQYF. CDR3 nucleotide sequence: TGTGCCAGCAGTATATGGGAGGGGGAGCAGTACTTC.

V and J are TRBV19 and TRBJ1-4; tentatively, D is TRBD1 (6 bases). The CDR3 runs to 17 residues. Trimming removed 7 bases at V and 3 bases at J, with 21 bases between. In germline, CDR1 is LNHDA, CDR2 SQIVND (reference sequence). The CDR3 loop is CASTPGGRIGANEKLFF. The DNA of the CDR3 is TGTGCCAGTACCCCGGGGGGCAGGATAGGGGCTAATGAAAAACTGTTTTTT.

CDR3 DNA: TGTGCCAGTAGTCACGACAGGGATCAGCCCCAGCATTTT. It encodes CASSHDRDQPQHF. The chain employs TRBV19 and TRBJ1-5; 7 bases fit TRBD1. The CDR3 extends over 13 amino acids. CDR1 and CDR2 from the germline V gene are LNHDA and SQIVND (reference sequence). V trimming: 5 bases; J trimming: 5 bases; junction bases outside the gene matches: 3.